The 2 T cell receptor beta chains given below trace back to one sample, sequenced in a study of patients and donors after allogeneic stem cell transplantation. Via MiXCR, TCRdb re-called the RT-PCR reads, giving one row per CDR3 protein. The table has 160,000 or so distinct CDR3 sequences, approximately 24% seen once. The material sequenced was blood, either unsorted or a sorted T cell fraction (not recorded which). The receptors stem from a human donor who was either an allogeneic HSCT recipient or a stem cell or donor lymphocyte infusion donor (not recorded which). It is not recorded whose cells these are; they may come from a transplant donor.

This chain links TRBV7-9 with TRBJ1-5, with D possibly being TRBD1 (5 bases). Germline values: CDR1 SEHNR, CDR2 FQNEAQ (reference sequence). V was pared by 5 bases and J by 2 bases, with 22 bases between. This CDR3 region has 18 residues. CDR3 sequence reads: CASSPYPPGIVGNQPQHF. CDR3 DNA: TGTGCCAGCAGCCCCTACCCCCCAGGGATTGTTGGCAATCAGCCCCAGCATTTT. The full variable domain, in which reference TRBV7-9 and TRBJ1-5 provide the parts outside the CDR3, is DTGVSQNPRHKITKRGQNVTFRCDPISEHNRLYWYRQTLGQGPEFLTYFQNEAQLEKSRLLSDRFSAERPKGSFSTLEIQRTEQGDSAMYLCASSPYPPGIVGNQPQHFGDGTRLSIL.

This chain uses TRBV7-2 with TRBJ1-2; D gene uncertain. From germline, CDR1 is SGHTA and CDR2 FQGNSA. The CDR3 has 13 amino acids. Trimming pared 1 base from V and 7 bases from J, leaving 10 bases between. DNA of the CDR3: TGTGCCAGCAGCTTAGATCCAGGCCGTGGCTACACCTTC. Amino acid sequence: CASSLDPGRGYTF. Filled out from reference TRBV7-2 and TRBJ1-2, the complete variable domain reads GAGVSQSPSNKVTEKGKDVELRCDPISGHTALYWYRQSLGQGLEFLIYFQGNSAPDKSGLPSDRFSAERTGGSVSTLTIQRTQQEDSAVYLCASSLDPGRGYTFGSGTRLTVV.